These T cell receptor beta chains were read from a single sample in a study of OX40 agonist ivuxolimab in advanced cancers. Some clones are missing from TCRdb's copy, which holds only in-frame ones; the method was immunoSEQ multiplex PCR. The sample holds about 89,000 clones, around 84% seen once. This specimen consisted of CD4+ or CD8+ T cells sorted from blood, obtained in a trial of the OX40 agonist ivuxolimab. Receptors were obtained from an adult with an advanced solid tumor such as melanoma, head and neck, liver or kidney cancer. Each CDR3 is given with its conserved first and last residue. The order of the fields is V gene, D gene, clone size, J gene, CDR3 protein, CDR3 DNA. D genes are given only for firm matches. Only some rows state a clone size, as once, few, many or a class for expanded clones.

TRBV11-2	.	.	TRBJ2-7	CASSLRTQGEQYF	TGTGCCAGCAGCTTACGAACACAGGGCGAGCAGTACTTC
TRBV9	.	.	TRBJ2-1	CASSVGGLAVSSYNEQFF	TGTGCCAGCAGCGTGGGGGGGCTAGCGGTTAGCTCCTACAATGAGCAGTTCTTC
TRBV18	TRBD2	.	TRBJ2-1	CASSPLAGGLSYNEQFF	TGTGCCAGCTCTCCTCTAGCGGGGGGCTTGTCCTACAATGAGCAGTTCTTC
TRBV6-5	.	few	TRBJ2-2	CASRGSSTGELFF	TGTGCCAGCAGGGGATCCTCCACCGGGGAGCTGTTTTTT
TRBV19	TRBD2	.	TRBJ2-7	CASSKVSGRNYEQYF	TGTGCCAGTAGTAAGGTTAGCGGGCGAAACTACGAGCAGTACTTC
TRBV2	.	.	TRBJ1-3	CASSAEGLTGNTIYF	TGTGCCAGCAGTGCAGAGGGCTTAACGGGAAACACCATATATTTT
TRBV7-6	TRBD1	once	TRBJ1-4	CASSLLGGTEKLFF	TGTGCCAGCAGCTTACTAGGGGGCACTGAAAAACTGTTTTTT
TRBV29-1	.	.	TRBJ1-2	CSVVSTEFYGYTF	TGCAGCGTCGTTTCTACAGAGTTCTATGGCTACACCTTC
TRBV20-1	.	.	TRBJ2-7	CSASRGYEQYF	TGCAGTGCCAGTCGGGGCTACGAGCAGTACTTC
TRBV19	TRBD2	.	TRBJ2-3	CASSISGGLLDTQYF	TGTGCCAGTAGTATTAGCGGGGGGCTATTAGATACGCAGTATTTT
TRBV20-1	.	few	TRBJ1-1	CSASRDTEAFF	TGCAGTGCTTCCAGGGACACTGAAGCTTTCTTT
TRBV6-5	.	.	TRBJ1-1	CASSRTGSGNTEAFF	TGTGCCAGCAGTCGCACAGGTAGTGGGAACACTGAAGCTTTCTTT
TRBV27	TRBD1	.	TRBJ1-1	CASSLTGQATEAFF	TGTGCCAGCAGTTTGACAGGGCAGGCCACTGAAGCTTTCTTT
TRBV30	.	.	TRBJ1-3	CAWSVVGSGNTIYF	TGTGCCTGGAGTGTAGTGGGCTCTGGAAACACCATATATTTT
TRBV25-1	.	.	TRBJ1-2	CASSETGGAYGYTF	TGTGCCAGCAGTGAAACCGGGGGAGCGTATGGCTACACCTTC
TRBV27	TRBD1	.	TRBJ1-5	CASSSGQGSQPQHF	TGTGCCAGCAGTTCCGGACAGGGGAGCCAGCCCCAGCATTTT
TRBV15	TRBD2	.	TRBJ2-1	CATSSGLAGPWDEQFF	TGTGCCACCAGCAGTGGACTAGCGGGGCCTTGGGATGAGCAGTTCTTC
TRBV5-8	TRBD2	.	TRBJ2-5	CASIPGSAGGRQETQYF	TGTGCCAGCATTCCGGGCTCAGCGGGGGGGAGACAAGAGACCCAGTACTTC
TRBV2	.	.	TRBJ1-1	CASSGTRMNTEAFF	TGTGCCAGCAGTGGGACAAGGATGAACACTGAAGCTTTCTTT
TRBV30	.	.	TRBJ2-6	CACRDRTLGANVLTF	TGTGCCTGCCGGGACCGCACCCTAGGGGCCAACGTCCTGACTTTC